This TCR beta chain was identified during a study of identical twins. Study-level results: For out-of-frame alpha sequences shared by twins, low generation probability was in excess.

The CDR3 runs to 15 residues. Germline CDR1 DFQATT, CDR2 SNEGSKA (reference sequence). The ends were cut back, 3 bases at V and 1 base at J, with 15 bases in the middle. Each CDR3 protein is one row after TCRdb ran MiXCR on the 5' RACE reads. Here the sample spans 400,000 to 550,000 distinct CDR3 sequences, roughly an eighth being singletons. This clonotype was observed many times. Its cognate antigen is unknown. The same specimen was also included in a second study, on yellow fever vaccine responses in identical twins.

The sequenced sample was CD4+ T cells sorted from blood. This rearrangement joins TRBV20-1 to TRBJ2-5; no firm D call. This TCR was sampled from a woman aged 18-30 years in good health. Here the CDR3 reads CSARAHEQTQETQYF. The CDR3, as DNA: TGCAGTGCTAGGGCCCATGAGCAGACCCAAGAGACCCAGTACTTC.